This TCR beta chain was obtained from a study of T-cell memory formation after mild COVID-19. TCRdb redid the calling of the 5' RACE reads with MiXCR, one entry per CDR3 protein. Found here are hundreds of thousands of distinct CDR3 sequences, 20% to 30% of them singletons; the top ten hold approximately 12%. Germline lookup yields CDR1 MGHDK and CDR2 SYGVNS. The CDR3 loop spans 14 amino acids. Trimming pared 8 bases from V and 6 bases from J, leaving 16 bases between. The sequenced sample was PBMCs or a T cell subset sorted from them (not recorded which). The V call is TRBV25-1, the J call TRBJ2-2; D perhaps matches TRBD1 (8 bases). This receptor was obtained from an adult woman who had mild COVID-19 (a few samples of this study predate the infection). Cell type and time point are not known. CDR3 region: CASSITGGAGELFF. The CDR3 region has the DNA TGTGCCAGCTCAATCACAGGGGGGGCCGGGGAGCTGTTTTTT. Based on the CDR3 plus reference TRBV25-1 and TRBJ2-2, the full variable domain is EADIYQTPRYLVIGTGKKITLECSQTMGHDKMYWYQQDPGMELHLIHYSYGVNSTEKGDLSSESTVSRIRTEHFPLTLESARPSHTSQYLCASSITGGAGELFFGEGSRLTVL.